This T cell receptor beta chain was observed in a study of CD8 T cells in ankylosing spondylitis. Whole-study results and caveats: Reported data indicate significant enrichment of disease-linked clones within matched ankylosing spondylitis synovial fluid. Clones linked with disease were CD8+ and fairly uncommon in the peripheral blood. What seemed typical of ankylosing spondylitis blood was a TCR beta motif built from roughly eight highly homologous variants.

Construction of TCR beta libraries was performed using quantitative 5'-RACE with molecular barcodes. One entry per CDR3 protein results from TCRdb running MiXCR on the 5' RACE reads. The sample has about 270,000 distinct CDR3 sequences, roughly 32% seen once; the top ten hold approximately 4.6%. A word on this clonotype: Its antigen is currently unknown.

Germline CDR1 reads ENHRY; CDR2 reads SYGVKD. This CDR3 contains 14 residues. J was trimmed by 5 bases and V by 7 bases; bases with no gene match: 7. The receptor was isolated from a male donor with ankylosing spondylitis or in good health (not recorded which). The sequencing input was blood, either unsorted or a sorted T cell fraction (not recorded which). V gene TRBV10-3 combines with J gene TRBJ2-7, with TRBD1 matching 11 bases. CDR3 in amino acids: CAIKGTGGFNEQYF. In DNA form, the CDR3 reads TGTGCCATCAAAGGGACAGGGGGTTTCAACGAGCAGTACTTC.